This passage covers 2 T cell receptor beta chains from one sample sequenced in a study of blood T cell repertoires in COVID-19. Only in-frame clones appear in the TCRdb table, and some are missing; sequencing was by immunoSEQ multiplex PCR. The sample holds roughly 250,000 clones, about 80% seen once. Input material: peripheral blood. These receptors were collected from a person between 65 and 79 years old with COVID-19, enrolled during active disease.

The chain couples TRBV21-1 to TRBJ2-1; TRBD1 is taken as the D call from the table, unchecked against the DNA. TRBV21-1 is noted as a pseudogene. The CDR3 is 13 residues long. The DNA of the CDR3 is TGTGCCAGCCTGAGACAGGGTCACAATGAGCAGTTCTTC. Amino acid sequence: CASLRQGHNEQFF.

V and J are TRBV5-1 and TRBJ1-4, with D possibly being TRBD1 (6 bases). Germline CDR1 is SGHRS and CDR2 is YFSETQ. V was trimmed by 0 bases and J by 8 bases, leaving 14 bases between them. This CDR3 is built from 15 residues. The chain's CDR3 is CASSLEAGVEEKLFF. CDR3 sequence (DNA): TGCGCCAGCAGCTTGGAAGCAGGGGTAGAGGAAAAACTGTTTTTT.